This entry lists 9 T cell receptor beta chains sequenced from one sample in a study of T cells in narcolepsy. Profiled with immunoSEQ multiplex PCR; TCRdb holds only in-frame clones, not every one. Altogether about 25,000 clones are present, 85% being singletons, with the ten largest covering approximately 1.3%. Sample: CD45RA- memory CD4+ T cells from PBMCs. The source of these receptors is a human donor with narcolepsy.

This chain links TRBV27 with TRBJ1-4; weak D call: TRBD1 (6 bases). V was shortened by 6 bases and J by 7 bases, with 24 bases between the two germline ends. Germline CDR1 reads MNHEY; CDR2 reads SMNVEV (reference sequence). The CDR3 consists of 17 residues. The DNA for the CDR3 is TGTGCCAGCAGCAACCCTTTAAAGGGGGGGTGGACTGAAAAACTGTTTTTT. Protein product: CASSNPLKGGWTEKLFF.

The V gene is TRBV2, the J gene TRBJ1-2; D call uncertain. This CDR3 has 13 amino acids. Germline V gives CDR1 SNHLY, CDR2 FYNNEI. The V gene lost 3 bases and the J gene lost 5 bases, with 10 bases spanning the gap. Here the CDR3 DNA reads TGTGCCAGCAGTGAGCCGGGTCCGTATGGCTACACCTTC. This encodes CASSEPGPYGYTF.

The CDR3 DNA reads TGTGCCAGCAGCTTCGCTAGACAGGGGACCACCTTC. Protein product: CASSFARQGTTF. This chain joins TRBV11-2 and TRBJ1-2; 8 positions match TRBD1. This CDR3 has 12 amino acids. Per the germline V gene, CDR1 is SGHAT and CDR2 is FQNNGV. V dropped 3 bases and J dropped 13; count of bases not matched to a gene: 7. Full variable domain (rest looked up from reference TRBV11-2 and TRBJ1-2): EAGVAQSPRYKIIEKRQSVAFWCNPISGHATLYWYQQILGQGPKLLIQFQNNGVVDDSQLPKDRFSAERLKGVDSTLKIQPAKLEDSAVYLCASSFARQGTTFGSGTRLTVV.

The chain joins TRBV7-3 to TRBJ2-3; 7 nucleotides line up with TRBD2. The CDR3 is 15 amino acids. V gave up 6 bases and J gave up 0 bases; unmatched junction bases: 6. CDR1 is SGHTA and CDR2 is FQGTGA in the germline V gene. CDR3 region: CASSWQRDSTDTQYF. The DNA for the CDR3 is TGTGCCAGCAGTTGGCAGCGGGATAGCACAGATACGCAGTATTTT.

The chain recombines TRBV28 with TRBJ2-6; 7 positions match TRBD2. After removal of 6 bases from V and 0 bases from J, the junction contained 8 bases not matched to a gene. The CDR3 is 17 residues long. Germline lookup yields CDR1 MDHEN and CDR2 SYDVKM. CDR3 coding DNA: TGTGCCAGCAGCTCCGGGGGGATAAGCTCTGGGGCCAACGTCCTGACTTTC. Encoded protein: CASSSGGISSGANVLTF.

The chain combines TRBV5-1 with TRBJ2-3, with a weak D call TRBD2 (6 bases). Trimming pared 4 bases from V and 6 bases from J, leaving 6 bases between. CDR1 is SGHRS, CDR2 YFSETQ, per germline. The CDR3 runs to 11 residues. The CDR3 DNA follows: TGCGCCAGCAGCCGGGGGGATACGCAGTATTTT. Protein sequence: CASSRGDTQYF.

This rearrangement joins TRBV5-5 to TRBJ1-2, with a weak D call TRBD1 (5 bases). Germline V gene data show CDR1 as SGHKS and CDR2 as YYEKEE (reference sequence). The CDR3 runs to 15 residues. V shed 4 bases and J shed 0 bases, with 13 bases lying between them. CDR3 DNA sequence: TGTGCCAGCAGCCCTGGACACTCAGCTAACTATGGCTACACCTTC. This gives the protein CASSPGHSANYGYTF.

V usage is TRBV5-6 and J usage is TRBJ2-5; the match to TRBD2 covers 7 bases. The ends lost 3 bases at V and 4 bases at J; junction bases unmatched: 3. The germline gives CDR1 SGHDT, CDR2 YYEEEE. The CDR3 contains 13 residues. The CDR3 sequence: CASSSGRGETQYF. CDR3 sequence (DNA): TGTGCCAGCAGCTCGGGGAGGGGAGAGACCCAGTACTTC.

The chain joins TRBV2 to TRBJ1-5; TRBD1 matches at 7 bases. Trimming took 8 bases from V and 5 from J; bases not matched to a gene: 18. The CDR3 contains 17 residues. In germline, CDR1 is SNHLY, CDR2 FYNNEI. The CDR3: CASFHSRSTGEDQPQHF. The CDR3, as DNA: TGTGCCAGCTTCCATAGTCGGTCTACAGGGGAAGATCAGCCCCAGCATTTT.